This T cell receptor (beta chain) was captured in a study of T cell responses to AZD1222 COVID-19 vaccine. Whole-study findings and limits: A rise in Spike-specific TCR breadth and depth followed two AZD1222 doses. Donors were mostly white British, more females; clonal diversity possibly underestimated. The CD4 TCRs associated with vaccination extended across spike and predominated at 160-218 and 743-854.

Of note for this clone: As yet, its antigen is unknown.

Second-dose timings of about 4 or about 12 weeks were pooled. J gave up 2 bases and V 5 bases, and 3 bases lay outside the gene matches. The V gene's germline CDR1 is SGHAT and CDR2 FQNNGV. The CDR3 has 14 residues. Libraries were prepared by immunoSEQ multiplex PCR; TCRdb keeps only in-frame clonotypes and omits some of them. Of around 110,000 clones in the sample, about 90% were seen once. The chain joins TRBV11-2 to TRBJ1-2; TRBD1 matches at 9 bases. The receptor's source is an adult who received the AZD1222 COVID-19 vaccine. Sequencing used peripheral blood, obtained 28 days after the second AZD1222 dose. For the CDR3, the DNA is TGTGCCAGCAGCCAGGGACAGGGAAACTATGGCTACACCTTC. It specifies CASSQGQGNYGYTF.